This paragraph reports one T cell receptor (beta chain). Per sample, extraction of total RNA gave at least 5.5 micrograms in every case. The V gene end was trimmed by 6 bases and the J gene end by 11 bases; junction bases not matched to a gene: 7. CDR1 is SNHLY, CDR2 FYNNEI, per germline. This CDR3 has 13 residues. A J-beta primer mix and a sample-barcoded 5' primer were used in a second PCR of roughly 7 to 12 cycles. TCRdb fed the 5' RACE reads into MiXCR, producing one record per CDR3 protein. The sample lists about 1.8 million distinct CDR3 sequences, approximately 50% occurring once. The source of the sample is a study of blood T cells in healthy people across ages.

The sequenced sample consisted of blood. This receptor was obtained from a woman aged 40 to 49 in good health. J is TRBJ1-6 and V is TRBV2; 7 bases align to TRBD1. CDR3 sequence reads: CASRGQQLPPLHF. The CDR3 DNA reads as TGTGCCAGCAGGGGACAGCAGCTCCCACCCCTCCACTTT.